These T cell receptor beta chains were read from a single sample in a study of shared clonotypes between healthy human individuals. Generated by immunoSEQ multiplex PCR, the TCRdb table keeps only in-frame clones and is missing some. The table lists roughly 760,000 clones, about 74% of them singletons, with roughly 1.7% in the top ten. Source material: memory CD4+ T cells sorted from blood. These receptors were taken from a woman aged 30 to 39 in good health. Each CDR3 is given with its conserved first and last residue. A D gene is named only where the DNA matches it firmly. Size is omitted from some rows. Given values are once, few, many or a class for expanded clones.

TGCAGCGTGGCTAGGGATTACGAGCAGTACTTC	CSVARDYEQYF	11	NA	NA	TRBV29-1	TRBJ2-7
TGTGCCAGCAGTGCAACGATGACGGGTCAGCCCCAGCATTTT	CASSATMTGQPQHF	14	NA	NA	TRBV2	TRBJ1-5
TGTGCCAGCAGCCAGGGAGGCGGCTACACCTTC	CASSQGGGYTF	11	NA	NA	TRBV6-5	TRBJ1-2
TGTGCCAGCAGCTTAGGGGGGGAGCCGAGCACAGATACGCAGTATTTT	CASSLGGEPSTDTQYF	16	NA	NA	TRBV7-2	TRBJ2-3
TGTGCCACCACTCCCGGGACTAGCGGGTTCTTGACCTACAATGAGCAGTTCTTC	CATTPGTSGFLTYNEQFF	18	TRBD2	NA	TRBV7-9	TRBJ2-1
TGTGCCAGCAGTGAGGTTGGGGCTAGCGGGACCTACGAGCAGTACTTC	CASSEVGASGTYEQYF	16	TRBD2	NA	TRBV25-1	TRBJ2-7
TGTGCCAGCAGCCCCGGACTAGCCACAGATACGCAGTATTTT	CASSPGLATDTQYF	14	TRBD2	few	TRBV7-2	TRBJ2-3
TGTGCCAGCAGCGAGACTCCTCGGCTATATTTT	CASSETPRLYF	11	NA	NA	TRBV6-1	TRBJ1-3
TGTGCCAGCAGCCCTACAGGACCGCGCCGGGTTGAAAAACTGTTTTTT	CASSPTGPRRVEKLFF	16	NA	NA	TRBV28	TRBJ1-4
TGCAGTGCAGCCAAGTACACTGAAGCTTTCTTT	CSAAKYTEAFF	11	NA	NA	TRBV20-1	TRBJ1-1
TGTGCCAGCAGCCCACGGACTAGCGGGAGGGCCGATGAGCAGTTCTTC	CASSPRTSGRADEQFF	16	TRBD2	NA	TRBV7-6	TRBJ2-1
TGCGCCAGCAGCCAAGGGCTAGCGGGAGCTGGGGAGCTGTTTTTT	CASSQGLAGAGELFF	15	TRBD2	NA	TRBV4-1	TRBJ2-2
TGTGCCAGCAGTTCCGGTGGACTAGCGGCCTCCTACGAGCAGTACTTC	CASSSGGLAASYEQYF	16	TRBD2	NA	TRBV7-6	TRBJ2-7
TGTGCCAGCAGCTTTATCAGCGAAGTGGGCGAGCAGTACTTC	CASSFISEVGEQYF	14	NA	NA	TRBV7-1	TRBJ2-7
TGTGCCAGCAGTCAGGGTTGGAACACTGAAGCTTTCTTT	CASSQGWNTEAFF	13	NA	NA	TRBV6-5	TRBJ1-1
TGTGCCAGCAGTTTGGGTGATAGCAATCAGCCCCAGCATTTT	CASSLGDSNQPQHF	14	NA	NA	TRBV27	TRBJ1-5
TGTGCCAGCAGCCCCGGACAGGGGCGAGCCCCTGGCTATGGCTACACCTTC	CASSPGQGRAPGYGYTF	17	TRBD1	NA	TRBV7-9	TRBJ1-2
TGTGCCTGGGATCTCCAGGGCTTCGAGCAGTACTTC	CAWDLQGFEQYF	12	NA	NA	TRBV30	TRBJ2-7
TGCAGCGTTGAACGGGGGGGCCGGGACAGGGTTCCCGTTTATAGCAATCAGCCCCAGCATTTT	CSVERGGRDRVPVYSNQPQHF	21	TRBD1	NA	TRBV29-1	TRBJ1-5
TGTGCCAGCAGATATAAAGGACAGGCGCATCAAGAGACCCAGTACTTC	CASRYKGQAHQETQYF	16	TRBD1	NA	TRBV27	TRBJ2-5
TGTGCCAGCAGTCGGACTCGCACCGGGGAGCTGTTTTTT	CASSRTRTGELFF	13	NA	NA	TRBV6-5	TRBJ2-2
TGTGCCAGCAGTTCCGGGACTCAAACTAATGAGCAGTTCTTC	CASSSGTQTNEQFF	14	NA	few	TRBV27	TRBJ2-1
TGTGCCAGCAGTATGGAGACGGGTACCTACAATGAGCAGTTCTTC	CASSMETGTYNEQFF	15	NA	NA	TRBV6-1	TRBJ2-1
TGTGCCAGCGCAGGTTCCTCTGGGGCCAACGTCCTGACTTTC	CASAGSSGANVLTF	14	NA	NA	TRBV27	TRBJ2-6
TGTGCCAGTAGTACCTACCAGGGGAGGACTGAAGCTTTCTTT	CASSTYQGRTEAFF	14	NA	NA	TRBV19	TRBJ1-1
TGTGCCAGCAGTGGAGTCTCACGCGGGACAGAGTCCTACGAGCAGTACTTC	CASSGVSRGTESYEQYF	17	NA	NA	TRBV25-1	TRBJ2-7
TGTGCCAGCAGCTTAAGAAGGGGGGCTGAAGCTTTCTTT	CASSLRRGAEAFF	13	NA	NA	TRBV7-6	TRBJ1-1
TGTGCCAGCAGACCCGGACAGGAGGTGGGCGAGCAGTACTTC	CASRPGQEVGEQYF	14	TRBD1	NA	TRBV28	TRBJ2-7
TGTGCCAGCAGCTTCCAGGACAGGGGCACTGAAGCTTTCTTT	CASSFQDRGTEAFF	14	TRBD1	NA	TRBV5-6	TRBJ1-1
TGTGCAGGGGGATCTAGCACAGATACGCAGTATTTT	CAGGSSTDTQYF	12	NA	NA	TRBV30	TRBJ2-3
TGTGCCAGTAGTTCCCCGGGACCATCGAACACCGGGGAGCTGTTTTTT	CASSSPGPSNTGELFF	16	NA	NA	TRBV19	TRBJ2-2
TGTGCCAGCAGTTTACCCCAGGGGACCTCTGGGGCCAACGTCCTGACTTTC	CASSLPQGTSGANVLTF	17	NA	NA	TRBV28	TRBJ2-6
TGTGCCAGCAGCTTAGGGTGGCGCACCGGGGAGCTGTTTTTT	CASSLGWRTGELFF	14	NA	NA	TRBV11-3	TRBJ2-2
TGTGCCAGCAGTTACGTCTTTGGCGCACAAAAGTACTTC	CASSYVFGAQKYF	13	NA	once	TRBV6-5	TRBJ2-7
TGTGCCAGCAGATCCAGGGGCCCAGATACGCAGTATTTT	CASRSRGPDTQYF	13	NA	NA	TRBV28	TRBJ2-3
TGTGCCAGCACCCCAGGGGCGGATTTAATGAATCAGCCCCAGCATTTT	CASTPGADLMNQPQHF	16	NA	NA	TRBV28	TRBJ1-5
TGCGCCAGCAGCTTGGGGCTAGCGGGAGTTGGCGATACGCAGTATTTT	CASSLGLAGVGDTQYF	16	TRBD2	NA	TRBV5-1	TRBJ2-3
TGTGCCAGCAGTGATTACCGAAATAGCAATCAGCCCCAGCATTTT	CASSDYRNSNQPQHF	15	NA	NA	TRBV2	TRBJ1-5
TGTGCCAGCAGCGGACAGAACTATGGCTACACCTTC	CASSGQNYGYTF	12	NA	many	TRBV9	TRBJ1-2
TGTGCCAGCAGTTACGAAGCAGGGAGGGCAGATACGCAGTATTTT	CASSYEAGRADTQYF	15	TRBD2	once	TRBV6-6	TRBJ2-3
TGCGCCAGCAGCTTGGCGGCAGGGGGCGATAACTATGGCTACACCTTC	CASSLAAGGDNYGYTF	16	TRBD1	few	TRBV5-1	TRBJ1-2
TGTGCCAGCAGTTACTACCCTACAGGAACCTACGAGCAGTACTTC	CASSYYPTGTYEQYF	15	NA	few	TRBV6-5	TRBJ2-7
TGTGCCAGCAGCAGGGACGAGTATATTGAAGCTTTCTTT	CASSRDEYIEAFF	13	NA	NA	TRBV11-2	TRBJ1-1
TGTGCCAGCAGCTTTACCGGTGGGTCCTACGAGCAGTACTTC	CASSFTGGSYEQYF	14	NA	NA	TRBV7-2	TRBJ2-7
TGCGCCAGCAGCTACGGGGGGCCAGAGACCCAGTACTTC	CASSYGGPETQYF	13	NA	NA	TRBV5-1	TRBJ2-5
TGTGCCAGCTCACTGGGACTAGCGGACAATGAGCAGTTCTTC	CASSLGLADNEQFF	14	TRBD2	NA	TRBV18	TRBJ2-1
TGTGCCAGCAGCTTAGGTAGCGGGAGGGGTAATGAGCAGTTCTTC	CASSLGSGRGNEQFF	15	TRBD2	NA	TRBV7-2	TRBJ2-1
TGTGCCAGCAGCTTAGGGGACAGGGGTTACCACGAGCAGTACTTC	CASSLGDRGYHEQYF	15	TRBD1	NA	TRBV7-2	TRBJ2-7
TGTGCCAGCAGCCCAGGAGGGTCTACCCAGTACTTC	CASSPGGSTQYF	12	NA	NA	TRBV11-2	TRBJ2-5